The TCR beta chain under discussion was sequenced for a study of blood T cell repertoires in COVID-19. Study context: Sample material is recorded as cDNA or gDNA derived from T cells, B-cell-depleted T cells, or PBMCs.

Authors' processing steps: Estimates of nucleated cell counts were drawn from the amplification of reference gene primers. Profiling relied on immunoSEQ multiplex PCR, and the TCRdb table lists in-frame clones only, not all of them. Clone size and the V and J calls come from that table; the DNA yielded D and trimming. The repertoire holds roughly 270,000 clones, with approximately 91% as singletons. Trimming left V 3 bases short and J 1 base short, with 9 bases between. Germline CDR1 reads LGHNA; CDR2 reads YNFKEQ. This CDR3 region has 14 residues. The gene calls are TRBV4-2 and TRBJ1-1, with D hard to call. The receptor's source is a man between 18 and 35 years old with active or convalescent COVID-19. Sequencing used peripheral blood. The CDR3 loop is CASSHAAANTEAFF. In DNA form, the CDR3 reads TGTGCCAGCAGCCATGCGGCCGCGAACACTGAAGCTTTCTTT.